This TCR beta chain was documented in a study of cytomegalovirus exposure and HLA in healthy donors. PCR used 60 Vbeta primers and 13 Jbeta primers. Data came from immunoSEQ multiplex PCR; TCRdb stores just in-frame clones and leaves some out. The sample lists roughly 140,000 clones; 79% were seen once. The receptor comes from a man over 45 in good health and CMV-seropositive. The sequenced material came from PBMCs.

CDR3 nucleotide sequence: TGTGCCAGTAGTATAGTCCCCGGACCTATCGGGGAGCCCCAGCATTTT. Protein: CASSIVPGPIGEPQHF. This chain uses TRBV19 with TRBJ1-5, with D unresolved. The CDR3 is 16 residues long. V was shortened by 1 base and J by 8 bases, with 18 bases between the two germline ends. Germline CDR1 is LNHDA and CDR2 is SQIVND (reference sequence).